This T cell receptor beta chain is drawn from a study of CD8 T cells in Susac syndrome. It was with random hexamers that about 0.45 to 1 ug RNA was reverse transcribed. A multiplex approach, immunoSEQ multiplex PCR, amplified TCR beta CDR3 across 54 Vbeta and 13 Jbeta. TCRdb re-called the immunoSEQ multiplex PCR reads through MiXCR, storing one row per CDR3 protein. The sample comprises about 140,000 distinct CDR3 sequences, approximately 95% of which are singletons, and approximately 0.27% rests with the top ten. V gave up 0 bases and J gave up 0 bases, with 6 bases separating them. The germline CDR1 and CDR2 sequences are DFQATT and SNEGSKA (reference sequence). The length of the CDR3 is 15 residues. In this sample, this clonotype turned up once.

This sequence was found in a human donor in good health. Input material: CD8+ T cells from PBMCs. The genes are TRBV20-1 and TRBJ2-6; D call uncertain. The CDR3 DNA is TGCAGTGCTAGAGACCCGGCCTCTGGGGCCAACGTCCTGACTTTC. Encoded protein: CSARDPASGANVLTF.